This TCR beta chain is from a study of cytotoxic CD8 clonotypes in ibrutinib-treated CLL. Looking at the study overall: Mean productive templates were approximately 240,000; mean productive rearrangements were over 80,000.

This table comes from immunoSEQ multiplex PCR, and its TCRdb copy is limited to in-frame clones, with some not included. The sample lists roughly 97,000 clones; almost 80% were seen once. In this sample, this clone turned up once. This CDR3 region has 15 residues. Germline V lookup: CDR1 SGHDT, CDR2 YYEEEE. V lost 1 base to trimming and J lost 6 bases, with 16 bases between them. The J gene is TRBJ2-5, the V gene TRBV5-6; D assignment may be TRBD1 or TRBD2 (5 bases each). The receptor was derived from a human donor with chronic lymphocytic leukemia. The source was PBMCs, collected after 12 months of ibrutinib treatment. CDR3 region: CASSLNLGVEKTQYF. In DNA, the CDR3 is TGTGCCAGCAGCTTGAATCTGGGGGTGGAGAAGACCCAGTACTTC.